The rows below give T cell receptor beta chains drawn from one sample of a study of identical twins. TCRdb processed the 5' RACE reads anew with MiXCR; each CDR3 protein has one entry. The sample lists 420,000 or so distinct CDR3 sequences, around 20% occurring once. The sample taken for sequencing was naive T cells sorted from blood. These receptor sequences come from a man in his forties or fifties in good health. Each CDR3 is given with its conserved first and last residue. D genes are given only for firm matches. Part of the rows lack a size; the others show once, few, many or a class for expanded clones.

D gene,J gene,V gene,clone size,CDR3 protein,CDR3 DNA
.,TRBJ2-1,TRBV11-2,.,CASSLGGTANEQFF,TGTGCCAGCAGCTTAGGCGGGACGGCAAATGAGCAGTTCTTC
TRBD2,TRBJ2-1,TRBV7-9,.,CASSSALGGGATEQFF,TGTGCCAGCAGCTCCGCTTTGGGCGGGGGGGCCACTGAGCAGTTCTTC
.,TRBJ2-1,TRBV6-2/TRBV6-3,.,CASSLIQGFFYNEQFF,TGTGCCAGCAGTTTAATACAGGGTTTCTTCTACAATGAGCAGTTCTTC
TRBD1,TRBJ2-2,TRBV24-1,.,CATSDSAGTGTTGELFF,TGTGCCACCAGTGACTCCGCTGGGACAGGCACCACCGGGGAGCTGTTTTTT
.,TRBJ2-7,TRBV4-3,few,CASSQDLRQVSYEQYF,TGCGCCAGCAGCCAAGATCTTCGGCAGGTCTCCTACGAGCAGTACTTC
TRBD2,TRBJ2-1,TRBV6-2/TRBV6-3,few,CASRKGRDGTSGKLIYEQFF,TGTGCCAGCAGAAAGGGAAGGGATGGGACTAGCGGGAAGTTGATCTATGAGCAGTTCTTC
TRBD2,TRBJ2-7,TRBV20-1,many,CSASPTSGAYEQYF,TGCAGTGCTTCACCGACTAGCGGAGCATACGAGCAGTACTTC
.,TRBJ2-1,TRBV5-1,many,CASSLAGNNEQFF,TGCGCCAGCAGCTTGGCCGGGAACAATGAGCAGTTCTTC
.,TRBJ2-1,TRBV5-6,.,CASSFGTTSEQFF,TGTGCCAGCAGCTTCGGAACTACCAGTGAGCAGTTCTTC
.,TRBJ2-6,TRBV27,many,CASSNGGGSGANVLTF,TGTGCCAGCAGTAACGGGGGTGGGTCTGGGGCCAACGTCCTGACTTTC
.,TRBJ1-4,TRBV5-1,.,CASSPGHRGEKLFF,TGCGCCAGCAGCCCGGGCCATCGAGGGGAAAAACTGTTTTTT
.,TRBJ2-2,TRBV6-1,many,CASGGDFTGELFF,TGTGCCAGCGGGGGTGACTTCACCGGGGAGCTGTTTTTT
.,TRBJ2-2,TRBV6-1,few,CASSAGPASNTGELFF,TGTGCCAGCAGCGCAGGCCCCGCTTCGAACACCGGGGAGCTGTTTTTT
TRBD1,TRBJ1-1,TRBV6-2/TRBV6-3,few,CASSRDSANTEAFF,TGTGCCAGCAGTCGGGACAGTGCCAACACTGAAGCTTTCTTT
TRBD2,TRBJ2-1,TRBV5-4,.,CASSFLAGGEQFF,TGTGCCAGCAGCTTTCTAGCGGGAGGTGAGCAGTTCTTC
.,TRBJ2-5,TRBV6-5,.,CASSSTGAQYF,TGTGCCAGCAGTTCCACCGGGGCCCAGTACTTC
TRBD2,TRBJ2-3,TRBV4-3,.,CASSPSSGWGTDTQYF,TGCGCCAGCAGCCCCTCTAGCGGGTGGGGCACAGATACGCAGTATTTT
TRBD1,TRBJ1-2,TRBV6-1,many,CASSQGAGYGYTF,TGTGCCAGCAGTCAGGGGGCGGGGTATGGCTACACCTTC
.,TRBJ2-3,TRBV11-2,few,CASSLVKGADTQYF,TGTGCCAGCAGCTTAGTAAAGGGGGCAGATACGCAGTATTTT
.,TRBJ1-6,TRBV4-2,few,CASSQDKDSPLHF,TGTGCCAGCAGCCAAGATAAGGATTCACCCCTCCACTTT
TRBD2,TRBJ2-3,TRBV29-1,few,CSVSGRASSTDTQYF,TGCAGCGTGAGCGGGAGGGCCTCGAGCACAGATACGCAGTATTTT
TRBD2,TRBJ2-7,TRBV5-1,.,CASSPMWASGGSSYEQYF,TGCGCCAGCAGCCCCATGTGGGCCAGCGGGGGGAGCTCCTACGAGCAGTACTTC
.,TRBJ2-5,TRBV27,many,CASQASETYQETQYF,TGTGCCAGCCAGGCTAGCGAAACGTACCAAGAGACCCAGTACTTC
.,TRBJ1-2,TRBV18,many,CASSPPIPGGDAYGYTF,TGTGCCAGCTCACCACCGATACCCGGGGGTGACGCCTATGGCTACACCTTC
.,TRBJ2-2,TRBV10-3,.,CAIKGRGHTGELFF,TGTGCCATAAAGGGGCGGGGGCACACCGGGGAGCTGTTTTTT
.,TRBJ2-3,TRBV7-2,few,CASSLGTLSTDTQYF,TGTGCCAGCAGCTTAGGGACTTTGAGCACAGATACGCAGTATTTT
TRBD2,TRBJ2-3,TRBV29-1,many,CSVEGLAGSTDTQYF,TGCAGCGTTGAAGGACTAGCGGGTAGCACAGATACGCAGTATTTT
TRBD2,TRBJ2-3,TRBV7-2,few,CASSLGTARGADTQYF,TGTGCCAGCAGCTTAGGTACCGCCCGGGGGGCAGATACGCAGTATTTT
.,TRBJ2-1,TRBV6-5,many,CASSYSFGQGGHEQFF,TGTGCCAGCAGTTACTCTTTTGGGCAGGGTGGCCATGAGCAGTTCTTC
TRBD1,TRBJ2-1,TRBV15,many,CATSLRTGRNEQFF,TGTGCCACCAGCCTACGGACAGGGAGGAATGAGCAGTTCTTC
.,TRBJ2-1,TRBV6-2/TRBV6-3,few,CASSPAGAAYNEQFF,TGTGCCAGCAGCCCGGCAGGGGCGGCCTACAATGAGCAGTTCTTC
.,TRBJ2-1,TRBV2,many,CASTKMTVNEQFF,TGTGCCAGCACCAAAATGACAGTTAATGAGCAGTTCTTC
.,TRBJ2-7,TRBV11-2,few,CASSLLHRPPTYEQYF,TGTGCCAGCAGCTTACTCCACAGGCCCCCCACCTACGAGCAGTACTTC
.,TRBJ2-3,TRBV5-5,many,CASSLEVFGSTDTQYF,TGTGCCAGCAGCTTGGAAGTGTTTGGCAGCACAGATACGCAGTATTTT
.,TRBJ1-5,TRBV15,many,CATSPRSVNNQPQHF,TGTGCCACCAGCCCCCGTTCGGTTAACAATCAGCCCCAGCATTTT
.,TRBJ2-7,TRBV6-1,.,CASSHGATSYEQYF,TGTGCCAGCAGCCACGGTGCGACGTCCTACGAGCAGTACTTC
TRBD2,TRBJ2-1,TRBV20-1,few,CSARPASGSSYNEQFF,TGCAGTGCTAGGCCAGCTAGCGGGAGCTCCTACAATGAGCAGTTCTTC
.,TRBJ2-5,TRBV20-1,.,CSAGDTGTETQYF,TGCAGTGCCGGGGACACCGGGACAGAGACCCAGTACTTC
TRBD2,TRBJ2-1,TRBV20-1,many,CSAQGTSEQFF,TGCAGTGCCCAAGGGACTAGTGAGCAGTTCTTC
.,TRBJ2-3,TRBV4-3,.,CASSQDYSTFGAVVSDTQYF,TGCGCCAGCAGCCAAGATTATTCCACCTTCGGGGCTGTCGTTTCTGATACGCAGTATTTT
.,TRBJ1-5,TRBV20-1,few,CSARVGAWDQPQHF,TGCAGTGCTAGAGTAGGGGCTTGGGATCAGCCCCAGCATTTT
.,TRBJ1-1,TRBV5-4,.,CASSFMGGAEAFF,TGTGCCAGCAGCTTTATGGGCGGGGCTGAAGCTTTCTTT
.,TRBJ2-2,TRBV10-3,many,CAISESILGQGRSGELFF,TGTGCCATCAGTGAGTCTATCCTGGGGCAGGGAAGGTCCGGGGAGCTGTTTTTT
TRBD2,TRBJ2-1,TRBV7-2,.,CASSFGVAGGPGNEQFF,TGTGCCAGCAGCTTCGGGGTAGCGGGGGGGCCTGGGAATGAGCAGTTCTTC
TRBD2,TRBJ2-4,TRBV27,many,CASSLFAGGHFGTIQYF,TGTGCCAGCAGTTTATTTGCGGGAGGCCATTTTGGTACCATTCAGTACTTC
.,TRBJ1-2,TRBV27,few,CASSLAPLAYGYTF,TGTGCCAGCAGTTTGGCACCCTTGGCTTATGGCTACACCTTC
.,TRBJ1-3,TRBV6-5,many,CASSWRGSSGNTIYF,TGTGCCAGCAGTTGGAGAGGTAGCTCTGGAAACACCATATATTTT
.,TRBJ2-2,TRBV4-3,many,CASSPYTNTGELFF,TGCGCCAGCAGCCCCTACACGAACACCGGGGAGCTGTTTTTT
TRBD1,TRBJ2-7,TRBV5-1,few,CASSLRDRGLDEQYF,TGCGCCAGCAGCTTGAGGGACAGGGGTCTCGACGAGCAGTACTTC
TRBD2,TRBJ2-1,TRBV5-1,many,CASSLPGTSSYNEQFF,TGCGCCAGCAGCTTGCCCGGGACTAGCTCCTACAATGAGCAGTTCTTC